Included here is one TCR beta chain sequence, with context. No cognate antigen has been identified for it. Within one base of it there is no much larger clone, and no base qualities were kept. This record comes from a study of cytomegalovirus exposure and HLA in healthy donors (dated by TCRdb to 2016 to 2017). Turning to the overall study: An earlier analysis of some 600 of the donors reported about 280 Gb of sequence data and 100 million to 120 million unique TCR beta sequences obtained from roughly 180 million T cells. An early release covering about 600 HLA-typed donors comprised approximately 300 gigabases of sequencing data and roughly 85 million unique TCR sequences. The genetic ancestry cluster associated with self-reported Caucasian donors included around four fifths of the roughly 400 genotyped donors. The study aimed to test whether signatures of past pathogen exposure could be identified by cataloging public T cell receptors. The study used immunosequencing to profile the T cell repertoires of 670 or so subjects and linked those repertoires to cytomegalovirus serostatus. Along with the approximately 620-subject first cohort, a separate validation cohort of over a hundred different subjects was used. To predict cytomegalovirus infection status, the study brought together high-throughput TCR immunosequencing, statistical association of individual TCRs with disease status, and machine learning. In a later analysis, previously published TCR beta repertoires from 550 to 750 donors were re-analyzed and high-resolution HLA genotyping was added so that TCR occurrence patterns could be studied. The later analysis used no new phenotypic data to find candidate immune exposures, relying instead on TCR beta sequences and their occurrence across donors. An earlier analysis of 500 to 650 of the donors applied high-throughput TCR beta sequencing to assess whether each TCR beta V gene segment acted as functional or pseudogenic. Donor age, sex, ethnicity and CMV serostatus were compiled alongside the repertoire data. A later genetic analysis used genome-wide SNP genotypes for about three fifths of the 666 donors, treating that subset as a discovery cohort. Every discovery cohort repertoire had been produced on one sequencing platform. Class I and class II HLA loci were covered by the typing at four-digit resolution. Typing coverage varied by locus: about 620-630 donors for A, B, C, DRB1 and DQB1; more than 500 for DQA1; more than 600 for DPA1; roughly 450 for DPB1. About five DR-DQ haplotypes were handled as single units for association and clustering because linkage in the cohort was strong. Among a few hundred genotyped donors of the cohort, an average of 235,054 unique TCR beta nucleotide sequences were sequenced per donor, roughly 20% of them non-productive.

The library was made by the immunoSEQ multiplex PCR assay. A mixture of 60 forward primers for TCR Vbeta segments and 13 reverse primers for TCR Jbeta segments was used in the multiplex PCR. A multiplex PCR assay on genomic DNA amplified the CDR3 region of rearranged TCR beta genes. On the Illumina HiSeq System, the amplified TCR beta libraries were sequenced as 87-base-pair reads. The paper's processing steps were these. Across the 670 or so repertoires, a later analysis counted tens of millions of unique TCR beta chains, roughly 11 million of which were shared by at least two donors. A nearest-neighbor algorithm error-corrected the raw reads and collapsed the reads into unique sequences, merging closely related sequences to remove PCR and sequencing errors. V, D and J gene segments were assigned by aligning CDR3 sequences to IMGT reference sequences. For a sequence to be retained, a match of at least six nucleotides to both a V gene segment and a J gene segment was required. Rearrangements were called productive when the CDR3 lacked stop codons and stayed in frame with V and J; all others were non-productive. CDR3 was defined according to IMGT convention as the region running from the second conserved V-encoded cysteine to the conserved J-encoded phenylalanine. The earlier analysis of more than 450 of the donors excluded sequences that lacked an unambiguous match to a single V gene segment. In an earlier analysis of some 590 of the donors, a V segment was called functional when productive rearrangements were above 56.7%, and segregating when the standard deviation between donors exceeded 5%. A statistical classification framework was built to diagnose cytomegalovirus status from the catalog of TCR beta chain sequences. In a later analysis, TCR nucleotide sequences were compared against IMGT/GENE-DB human TR gene sequences so that V and J genes could be assigned. A later analysis assigned CDR3 sequences and most-parsimonious VDJ recombination scenarios with the TCRdist pipeline. In a later analysis, every TCR beta chain was defined by the combination of its CDR3 amino acid sequence and its V-gene family, and reads without a unique V-gene family were dropped. A later analysis removed nearly 600 highly shared, low-generation-probability nucleotide sequences to deal with suspected cross-contamination and a sequencing artifact. In a later analysis, a clonal expansion index was calculated for each public chain from normalized within-repertoire ranks of inferred template counts. In a later analysis, generation probabilities were computed using a VDJ recombination model fitted to out-of-frame rearrangements, and the results were checked against IGoR. In a later analysis, TCR-TCR, TCR-HLA and TCR-CMV co-occurrence was scored with hypergeometric tests, and a repertoire-size bias correction was applied to TCR pairs. To estimate false discovery rates, a later analysis permuted the HLA or CMV assignments 20 times. In a later analysis, co-occurring TCRs were grouped using DBSCAN, with TCRdist sequence similarity added in when clustering inside HLA-allele-positive subsets. For co-occurrence clustering, repertoires with fewer than 30,000 or more than 120,000 public chains were excluded, along with five or six repertoires with anomalous nucleotide sharing. As stored in TCRdb, this immuneACCESS dataset retains in-frame rearrangements with V and J assigned. A fraction of the clones does not appear; measured against another copy, unresolved V genes explain less than half of the discrepancy, and the remainder lacks a known reason. V and J calls and clone size come straight from that table; D and trimming were deduced from the DNA. This sample holds about 80,000 clones; 62% were observed only once. The ten biggest clones cover more than 3.5% of the sample.

The cohort was made up of around 720 healthy bone marrow donors. All cohort members were sampled while nominally healthy, although unrecorded immune exposures were likely present. The donor was CMV seropositive and belonged to the group of over 250 seropositive cohort members. Every donor gave a peripheral blood sample, and the peripheral blood mononuclear cells from that sample were used for TCR beta sequencing. The Qiagen DNeasy Blood Extraction Kit was used to extract genomic DNA from the blood cell samples. General findings and caveats noted by the study authors: Because counts were too low, some 17 rarely observed V segments, including chromosome 9 orphons, were excluded from the earlier analysis of some 590 of the donors. In an earlier analysis of approximately 590 of the donors, most TCR beta V segments appeared in productive rearrangements about 90% or about 30% of the time, broadly matching IMGT annotations. Across donors, most TCR sequences were observed very rarely, whereas some public TCRs were present in many individuals. In both the original and validation cohorts, the classifier was reported to diagnose cytomegalovirus status with high specificity and sensitivity. In a later analysis, HLA-associated TCR beta chains showed more clonal expansion and lower generation probabilities than non-associated chains that were equally common. For the cohort, immune exposure information was limited to CMV serostatus. Sequencing depth was assumed to be roughly uniform across donors in the presence/absence analyses, though that assumption may not hold. Only TCR beta chains were sequenced in this cohort, and the absence of alpha or paired-chain data limited detectable features. A further reported finding was that TCR beta sequences accurately predicted the HLA-A and HLA-B alleles for most subjects in the first cohort. Because some donors lacked HLA typing at each locus, the association tests relied only on the typed subset. Three of the identified cytomegalovirus-associated TCR beta chains were confirmed in vitro to be specific for cytomegalovirus antigens. A cluster of highly shared sequence variants was judged likely to represent a technical artifact of the sequencing pipeline. A later analysis associated 15,000 to 20,000 TCR beta sequences with specific HLA alleles at a false discovery rate of 0.05. A later analysis found that most CMV-associated TCR beta chains appeared HLA-restricted, with HLA associations seemingly driven largely by CMV exposure. In a later analysis, the rate of TCR association differed among HLA loci, with DRB1 alleles having the most associated TCRs and HLA-C alleles having the fewest. When HLA alleles, especially DR and DQ, strongly co-occurred, attributing TCR associations to individual alleles was difficult. According to a later analysis, parvovirus B19, influenza, CMV and Epstein-Barr virus appeared linked to several top co-occurrence clusters. An association between a missense DCLRE1C variant and V-gene and J-gene trimming of TCR beta chains was found in a later genetic analysis and replicated in an independent cohort. A later genetic analysis reported fewer N-insertions in productive TCRs among donors in an Asian-associated ancestry cluster than the roughly 700-donor mean. The authors suggested that the approach could potentially be extended to other disease states and immunological phenotypes. The study listed approximately 150 TCR beta chains as associated with cytomegalovirus. Correlated functional status among segregating V segments might be attributable to linkage disequilibrium, but an unknown experimental factor could not be ruled out.

This receptor was identified in a male donor in good health and CMV-seropositive. Sequences were obtained from PBMCs.

Read as DNA, the sequence is TGTGCCTGGAGTGTCGCTCGCCTAGGAAAGCAGTTCTTC. Its translation is CAWSVARLGKQFF. The rearrangement combines TRBV30 with TRBJ2-1; no D gene is confidently identified. V gives up 0 bases and J gives up 11 bases, and the segment between their germline ends measures 14 bases. CDR1 is given as GTSNPN and CDR2 as SVGIG, both from the germline V gene (reference sequence). Its CDR3 holds 13 amino acids, cysteine through phenylalanine. This entry keeps only the CDR3 DNA: 39 bases, framed from base 1.